These 28 T cell receptor beta chains were all obtained from the same sample, sequenced in a study of blood T cell repertoires in COVID-19. The table came from immunoSEQ multiplex PCR; TCRdb's copy has only in-frame clones and leaves some out. The sample carries roughly 190,000 clones, roughly 87% recorded once. Material for sequencing was PBMCs or T cells enriched from blood (not recorded which). Source of these receptors: a woman aged 25 to 39 who had recovered from COVID-19.

This clone was found a few times. Sequence at one end of the junction differs from germline and may be a read error. The chain recombines TRBV6-1 with TRBJ2-7; D possibly corresponds to TRBD1 (5 bases). The CDR3 has 17 amino acids. Germline V lookup: CDR1 MNHNS, CDR2 SASEGT. The DNA of the CDR3 is TGTGCCAGCAGCGAAGGGGTGACACCAACCAGCTCCTACGAGCAGTACTTC. It encodes CASSEGVTPTSSYEQYF.

This chain connects TRBV10-3 to TRBJ2-7, with 9 bases matching TRBD1. Germline V gene data show CDR1 as ENHRY and CDR2 as SYGVKD. The ends lost 8 bases at V and 5 bases at J; junction bases unmatched: 13. This CDR3 comprises 15 residues. CDR3: CAISQKGQGGHEQYF. CDR3 bases: TGTGCCATCTCGCAAAAGGGACAGGGAGGCCACGAGCAGTACTTC.

The DNA for the CDR3 is TGTGCCAGCAGCAGGACTAGCGGAAGCACAGATACGCAGTATTTT. This sequence encodes CASSRTSGSTDTQYF. V is TRBV7-2 and J is TRBJ2-3, with 10 bases matching TRBD2. This CDR3 spans 15 amino acids. V shed 5 bases and J 0 bases; nucleotides not matched to a gene: 2. Per the germline V gene, CDR1 is SGHTA and CDR2 is FQGNSA.

This clone has only one observation. DNA of the CDR3: TGTGCCAGCAGCCCCGGACAGGGGGCCGGGGAGACCCAGTACTTC. Translation: CASSPGQGAGETQYF. This sequence joins TRBV11-3 and TRBJ2-5; 11 bases agree with TRBD1. Germline V gives CDR1 SGHNT, CDR2 YENEEA. This CDR3 has 15 residues. The junction had 7 bases not matched to a gene; V was cut back by 5 bases and J by 5 bases.

The chain links TRBV19 to TRBJ2-3; tentatively, D is TRBD2 (6 bases). The V and J ends lost 4 bases and 2 bases respectively, with 22 bases between them. The CDR3 is 18 amino acids. CDR1 LNHDA and CDR2 SQIVND come from the germline V gene (reference sequence). CDR3 nucleotides: TGTGCCAGTAGTACTCAAACAGACGGGACTTCTTACACAGATACGCAGTATTTT. It specifies CASSTQTDGTSYTDTQYF.

This chain links TRBV5-4 with TRBJ1-1, with 11 nucleotides matching TRBD1. The CDR3 covers 15 residues. Germline values: CDR1 SGHNT, CDR2 YYREEE (reference sequence). V was clipped by 0 bases and J by 5 bases; unmatched bases: 3. The CDR3 DNA reads TGTGCCAGCAGCTTGGGGGACAGGGGGAAGACTGAAGCTTTCTTT. It codes for CASSLGDRGKTEAFF.

The V gene is TRBV5-1, the J gene TRBJ1-1; 7 positions match TRBD1. CDR3 length: 13 residues. The junction had 7 bases not matched to a gene; V was cut back by 4 bases and J by 7 bases. Germline assignment: CDR1 SGHRS and CDR2 YFSETQ. The CDR3 DNA sequence: TGCGCCAGCAGCCTACCGGGACAGTTTGAAGCTTTCTTT. As protein: CASSLPGQFEAFF.

This rearrangement joins TRBV7-2 to TRBJ2-3; D is ambiguous. From germline, CDR1 is SGHTA and CDR2 FQGNSA. This CDR3 spans 14 amino acids. Deletions cut 1 base from V and 3 bases from J, with 8 bases between. CDR3 amino acids: CASSLVSLTDTQYF. CDR3 coding DNA: TGTGCCAGCAGCTTAGTGTCCTTGACAGATACGCAGTATTTT.

This clone was picked up a small number of times. J is TRBJ1-1 and V is TRBV2; maybe TRBD1 (5 bases). Germline V gene data show CDR1 as SNHLY and CDR2 as FYNNEI. The CDR3 is 13 residues long. V was cut by 7 bases and J by 4 bases, with 13 bases left in between. The CDR3 DNA reads TGTGCCAGCAATGCAGGGTCGGGCACTGAAGCTTTCTTT. Protein product: CASNAGSGTEAFF.

V is TRBV11-3 and J is TRBJ2-2, with 8 nucleotides matching TRBD1. There are 15 residues in the CDR3. V was pared by 6 bases and J by 1 base, with 4 bases of the junction left unmatched. Per the germline V gene, CDR1 is SGHNT and CDR2 is YENEEA. CDR3 loop: CASSTDRGNTGELFF. CDR3 sequence (DNA): TGTGCCAGCAGTACCGACAGGGGGAACACCGGGGAGCTGTTTTTT.

The table lists this clone with a few counts. V is TRBV28 and J is TRBJ1-6, with D uncertain. V gave up 7 bases and J gave up 10 bases, with 14 bases separating them. Germline CDR1 reads MDHEN; CDR2 reads SYDVKM. This CDR3 comprises 13 residues. The CDR3 region has the DNA TGTGCCAGCACCCTGAGTTCGAACTCACCCCTCCACTTT. As protein: CASTLSSNSPLHF. Drawing the rest from reference TRBV28 and TRBJ1-6, the complete variable domain is DVKVTQSSRYLVKRTGEKVFLECVQDMDHENMFWYRQDPGLGLRLIYFSYDVKMKEKGDIPEGYSVSREKKERFSLILESASTNQTSMYLCASTLSSNSPLHFGNGTRLTVT.

The gene calls are TRBV19 and TRBJ1-2, with D tentatively TRBD1 (6 bases). Germline CDR1 and CDR2: LNHDA and SQIVND (reference sequence). The CDR3 loop spans 14 amino acids. The germline V and J ends were trimmed by 6 bases and 14 bases, with 25 bases remaining between them. CDR3 nucleotides: TGTGCCAGTAGCAACGCCCGCGGACAGACCCCTAGAACCTTC. This codes for CASSNARGQTPRTF.

The chain carries TRBV6-5 and TRBJ1-5; D not certain. This CDR3 spans 16 amino acids. The ends were cut back, 0 bases at V and 1 base at J, with 10 bases in the middle. Germline assignment: CDR1 MNHEY and CDR2 SVGAGI. CDR3 in amino acids: CASSYSRAESNQPQHF. The CDR3 coding sequence is TGTGCCAGCAGTTACTCGAGGGCGGAGAGCAATCAGCCCCAGCATTTT.

The sample holds one count of this clone. The chain links TRBV6-5 to TRBJ1-3; possible D gene TRBD1, 6 bases. This CDR3 has 15 residues. Trimming removed 5 bases at V and 2 bases at J, with 13 bases between. Germline CDR1 is MNHEY and CDR2 is SVGAGI. This chain's CDR3 is CASSIQGLTGNTIYF. CDR3 in DNA: TGTGCCAGCAGTATACAGGGTCTAACTGGAAACACCATATATTTT.

The count of this clone is one. V and J are TRBV30 and TRBJ2-7; tentative D call: TRBD2 (6 bases). Germline CDR1 GTSNPN, CDR2 SVGIG (reference sequence). The CDR3 runs 14 residues. Deletions cut 4 bases from V and 4 bases from J, with 17 bases between. The CDR3 spells CAWNAGLTQYEQYF. Here the CDR3 DNA reads TGTGCCTGGAACGCGGGACTCACCCAATACGAGCAGTACTTC.

This clone was counted at least ten times. The gene calls are TRBV24-1 and TRBJ2-1; no clear D gene. Between the trimmed V and J ends, which lost 2 bases and 5 bases, there was a span of 6 bases. The CDR3 runs 13 residues. CDR1 KGHDR and CDR2 SFDVKD come from the germline V gene. CDR3 in amino acids: CATSDSRDNEQFF. CDR3 sequence (DNA): TGTGCCACCAGTGATTCCCGTGACAATGAGCAGTTCTTC.

The CDR3 sequence: CASSFGGRQPQHF. The CDR3 DNA follows: TGTGCCAGCAGCTTCGGGGGGCGACAGCCCCAGCATTTT. The chain links TRBV7-2 to TRBJ1-5; D might be TRBD1 (6 bases). Germline V CDR1 and CDR2: SGHTA, FQGNSA. CDR3 length equals 13 residues. V gave up 3 bases and J gave up 7 bases, with 10 bases separating them.

This rearrangement joins TRBV2 to TRBJ2-2, with a tentative D call TRBD2 (5 bases). Germline CDR1 SNHLY, CDR2 FYNNEI. Trimming took 4 bases from V and 5 from J, leaving 11 bases between them. The CDR3 loop spans 14 amino acids. CDR3 nucleotide sequence: TGTGCCAGCAGTGGCCGGGAAAAAACCGGGGAGCTGTTTTTT. Its translation is CASSGREKTGELFF.

The chain employs TRBV6-5 and TRBJ1-5; unclear D gene. CDR3 length equals 14 residues. Trimming stripped 0 bases from V and 4 bases from J, with 7 bases between. Germline V gives CDR1 MNHEY, CDR2 SVGAGI. In nucleotides, the CDR3 is TGTGCCAGCAGTTACTCGACGGGGAATCAGCCCCAGCATTTT. This encodes CASSYSTGNQPQHF.

CDR3 DNA sequence: TGTGCCTGGAGTAATGGACAGGATAATTCACCCCTCCACTTT. Translated: CAWSNGQDNSPLHF. The chain employs TRBV30 and TRBJ1-6; TRBD1 agrees at 7 bases. Germline V gives CDR1 GTSNPN, CDR2 SVGIG (reference sequence). V was pared by 2 bases and J by 5 bases, with 3 bases of the junction left unmatched. The CDR3 is 14 residues long.

V usage is TRBV7-8 and J usage is TRBJ1-2, with TRBD1 identical over 9 bases. After removal of 5 bases from V and 4 bases from J, the junction contained 11 bases not matched to a gene. CDR1 is SGHVS and CDR2 is FQNEAQ in the germline V gene. This CDR3 has 16 residues. CDR3 in amino acids: CASSRGDATGGYGYTF. For the CDR3, the DNA is TGTGCCAGCAGCCGAGGGGATGCGACAGGGGGCTATGGCTACACCTTC.

This clone came up once. The chain links TRBV11-2 to TRBJ1-1; no clear D gene. Germline CDR1 is SGHAT and CDR2 is FQNNGV. CDR3 size: 12 residues. V gave up 3 bases and J gave up 6 bases, with 8 bases separating them. CDR3 sequence: CASSLRVAEAFF. The CDR3 DNA follows: TGTGCCAGCAGCTTGCGAGTAGCTGAAGCTTTCTTT.

A word on this clone: Other DNA sequences of this sample code for an identical CDR3. This chain joins TRBV7-9 and TRBJ1-2, with 8 positions matching TRBD1. The CDR3 is 13 residues long. In germline, CDR1 is SEHNR, CDR2 FQNEAQ (reference sequence). Trimming cost V 1 base and J 5 bases; bases outside gene matches: 0. CDR3 residues: CASSLDRGYGYTF. CDR3 nucleotides: TGTGCCAGCAGCTTAGACAGGGGGTATGGCTACACCTTC.

This clone was seen a few times. The V call is TRBV6-1, the J call TRBJ2-5, with TRBD2 matching 12 bases. V was pared by 0 bases and J by 6 bases, with 5 bases of the junction left unmatched. CDR1 is MNHNS, CDR2 SASEGT, per germline. This CDR3 contains 16 residues. The CDR3 region has the DNA TGTGCCAGCAGTGAAGCCCTAGCGGGAGGGGGCAAGACCCAGTACTTC. As protein: CASSEALAGGGKTQYF.

The J gene is TRBJ1-1, the V gene TRBV29-1; the D gene is possibly TRBD1 (6 bases). This CDR3 is built from 12 residues. Germline V lookup: CDR1 SQVTM, CDR2 ANQGSEA. The ends were cut back, 7 bases at V and 5 bases at J, with 14 bases in the middle. The CDR3 reads CSALQGVTEAFF. As DNA, the CDR3 is TGCAGCGCTCTACAGGGTGTTACTGAAGCTTTCTTT.

The rearrangement links TRBV27 to TRBJ2-7, with unresolved D. CDR1 and CDR2 from the germline V gene are MNHEY and SMNVEV (reference sequence). This CDR3 contains 13 residues. Trimming removed 5 bases at V and 1 base at J, with 9 bases between. CDR3 residues: CASSPYPSYEQYF. The CDR3 region has the DNA TGTGCCAGCAGTCCCTACCCGTCCTACGAGCAGTACTTC.

The chain couples TRBV27 to TRBJ1-4; D ambiguous. Germline V gene data show CDR1 as MNHEY and CDR2 as SMNVEV (reference sequence). Deletions cut 7 bases from V and 14 bases from J, with 26 bases between. This CDR3 region has 15 residues. The CDR3 region has the DNA TGTGCCAGCATCGCTAGGCTCTTGAGGGAAGTCAGTCTGTTTTTT. This translates into CASIARLLREVSLFF.

This clone was seen only a few times. The chain has TRBV4-1 and TRBJ2-5; 8 nucleotides agree with TRBD1. CDR1 MGHRA and CDR2 YSYEKL come from the germline V gene. The CDR3 consists of 15 residues. The junction had 4 bases not matched to a gene; V was cut back by 0 bases and J by 4 bases. CDR3 loop: CASSQERDRTETQYF. CDR3 DNA sequence: TGCGCCAGCAGCCAAGAAAGGGACAGGACAGAGACCCAGTACTTC.